The present entry profiles one T cell receptor (beta chain) with its context. These data come from a study of T cells in Graves' hyperthyroidism and ophthalmopathy. Study summary: The authors collected peripheral blood at initial diagnosis, before any treatment.

The CDR3 has 14 residues. The V segment lost 0 bases and the J segment 5 bases; nucleotides outside the gene matches: 3. Germline CDR1 reads SGHRS; CDR2 reads YFSETQ. For the diagnoses, clinical symptoms, serum thyroxine and TRAb, thyroid ultrasound and orbital computed tomography were used. Amplification of TCR beta CDR3 regions was performed using RNA transcripts as template. First-round RT-PCR of the TCR CDR3 relied on the HTBI primer set. TCRdb processed the multiplex PCR reads anew with MiXCR; each CDR3 protein has one entry. This sample has over 500,000 distinct CDR3 sequences; around 15% occur once, and the top ten carry approximately 30%.

This chain uses TRBV5-1 with TRBJ2-7; the match to TRBD1 covers 9 bases. The sequenced material came from blood. The TCR originated in a woman in her twenties or thirties with Graves' ophthalmopathy. Written as DNA, the CDR3 is TGCGCCAGCAGCTTGGGAACAGGGGGCCACGAGCAGTACTTC. It yields the protein CASSLGTGGHEQYF.